Listed here is a single TCR beta chain. Its specific antigen is unknown. An end of the junction does not agree with germline; a read error may underlie this. The data were obtained in a study of T-cell reconstitution after alpha-beta-depleted transplantation in children (dated by TCRdb to about 2016). For the study in its entirety: The study quantitatively tracked T-cell immune reconstitution after TCRalphabeta/CD19-depleted allogeneic hematopoietic cell transplantation in children using TCR repertoire profiling.

The CDR3 holds 17 amino acids from the cysteine to the phenylalanine. Only the CDR3 DNA stays, 51 bases, in frame from base 1. CDR1 and CDR2 (KGHDR, SFDVKD) derive from the germline V gene. The library was made by PCR. Sequencing used an Illumina HiSeq 2500. To normalize quantification of the TCRbeta repertoire, the TCR libraries were built with molecular barcoding that relied on unique molecular identifiers. TCRdb applied fastp at Q25 and MiXCR to the public reads, then kept only in-frame beta chains. Merged by CDR3 protein, the rows form single entries marked with the most common genes and DNA. This sample has 240,000 or so distinct CDR3 sequences in its table, and roughly 8% of those were observed once. The ten top clones hold roughly 5.8% of the sample. General study outcomes and caveats: Apparently early alphabetaT-cell count recovery about two months after transplant reportedly relied on only several hundred rapidly expanded clones derived from non-depleted graft cells. The high TCRbeta diversity at day 60 in some patients was ascribed to recipient T cells and intrathymic progenitors that had survived conditioning. Hyperexpanded clone frequencies declined over subsequent months; after one year, T-cell counts and TCRbeta diversity were mostly attributed to newly produced T cells.

This specimen's treatment or condition label, interpreted: allogeneic hematopoietic cell transplantation with graft depleted of TCRalphabeta T cells and CD19 B cells. TCRalphabeta/CD19-depleted allogeneic hematopoietic cell grafts were given to the transplant recipients, all of whom were children. Recombination linked TRBV24-1 to TRBJ2-3; the D gene is perhaps TRBD2, on 5 matching bases. The starting material was PBMCs, mostly from graft donor cells, obtained 180 days after TCRalphabeta/CD19-depleted stem cell transplant. This clonotype was obtained from a male patient aged 5 to 17 who had a stem cell transplant for acute lymphoblastic leukemia, so the T cells may come from the graft donor. The DNA sequence follows: TGTGTCACCAGTTTAAAGATGGGAGCGCAGCACACAGATACGCAGTATTTT. It translates as CVTSLKMGAQHTDTQYF.